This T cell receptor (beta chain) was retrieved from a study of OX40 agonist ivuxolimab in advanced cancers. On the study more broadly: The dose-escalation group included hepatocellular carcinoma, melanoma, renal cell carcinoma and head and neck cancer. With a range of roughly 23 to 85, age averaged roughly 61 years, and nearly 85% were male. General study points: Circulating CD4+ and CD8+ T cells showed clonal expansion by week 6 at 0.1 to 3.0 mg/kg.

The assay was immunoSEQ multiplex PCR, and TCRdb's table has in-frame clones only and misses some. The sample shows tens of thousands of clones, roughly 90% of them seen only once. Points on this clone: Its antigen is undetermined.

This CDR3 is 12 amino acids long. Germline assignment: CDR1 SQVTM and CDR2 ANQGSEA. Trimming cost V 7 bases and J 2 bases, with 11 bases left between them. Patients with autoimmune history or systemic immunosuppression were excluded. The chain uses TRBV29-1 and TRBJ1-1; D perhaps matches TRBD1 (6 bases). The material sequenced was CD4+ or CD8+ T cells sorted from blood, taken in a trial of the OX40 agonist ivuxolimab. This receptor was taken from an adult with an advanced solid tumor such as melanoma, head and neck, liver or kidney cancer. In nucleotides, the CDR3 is TGCAGCGCCCTGGGACAAAACACTGAAGCTTTCTTT. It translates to CSALGQNTEAFF. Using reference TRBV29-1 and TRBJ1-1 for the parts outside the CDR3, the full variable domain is SAVISQKPSRDICQRGTSLTIQCQVDSQVTMMFWYRQQPGQSLTLIATANQGSEATYESGFVIDKFPISRPNLTFSTLTVSNMSPEDSSIYLCSALGQNTEAFFGQGTRLTVV.